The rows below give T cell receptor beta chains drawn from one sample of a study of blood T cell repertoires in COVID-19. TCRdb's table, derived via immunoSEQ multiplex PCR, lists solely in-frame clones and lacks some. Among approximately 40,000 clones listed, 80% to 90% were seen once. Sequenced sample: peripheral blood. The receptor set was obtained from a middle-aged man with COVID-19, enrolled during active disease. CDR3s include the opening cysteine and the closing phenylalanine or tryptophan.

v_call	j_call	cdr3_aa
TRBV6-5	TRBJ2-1	CASSYGTSWDEQFF
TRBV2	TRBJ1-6	CASSKDRERNSPLHF
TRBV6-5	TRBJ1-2	CASMGGVRSNYGYTF
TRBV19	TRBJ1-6	CASTGTANSPLHF
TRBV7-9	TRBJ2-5	CASSLLSQETQYF
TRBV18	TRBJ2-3	CASSPPGLAGGDTQYF
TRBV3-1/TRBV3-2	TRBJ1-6	CASSRNRVLSSYNSPLHF
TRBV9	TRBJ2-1	CASSAGLAGLNNEQFF
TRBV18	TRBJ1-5	CASSPTATQEQPQHF
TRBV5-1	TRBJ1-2	CASSVDRSYGYTF
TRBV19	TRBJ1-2	CASSIMMAGTGPSSGYTF
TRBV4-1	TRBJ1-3	CASSQTGSPGNTIYF
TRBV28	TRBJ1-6	CASRPGLLNSPLHF
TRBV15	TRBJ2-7	CATSRTDTYEQYF
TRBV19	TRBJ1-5	CASSISGDQPQHF
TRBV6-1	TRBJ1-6	CASSEAEGSPLHF
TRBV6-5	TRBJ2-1	CASISSGGPYNEQFF
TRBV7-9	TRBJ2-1	CASSLVGQGNNEQFF
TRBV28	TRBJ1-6	CASSLGGVGPYNSPLHF
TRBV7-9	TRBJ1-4	CASSEGSTTNEKLFF
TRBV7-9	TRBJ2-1	CASSLAPGYNEQFF
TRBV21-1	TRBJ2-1	CASSTTSGNQFF
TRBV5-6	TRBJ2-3	CASSFPISTDTQYF
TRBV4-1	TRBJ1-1	CASSRTGGQNTEAFF
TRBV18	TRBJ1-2	CASSPRGQSYGYTF
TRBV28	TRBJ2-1	CASTSPGLVHNEQFF
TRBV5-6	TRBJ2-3	CASSPDLGDTQYF
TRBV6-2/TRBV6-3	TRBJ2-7	CASSQPGILRDF
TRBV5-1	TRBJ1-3	CASSPEAFGNTIYF
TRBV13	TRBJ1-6	CASSLSRDSPLHF
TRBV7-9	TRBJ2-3	CASSFLPGLAGNADTQYF
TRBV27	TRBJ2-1	CASSLSSGGAANEQFF
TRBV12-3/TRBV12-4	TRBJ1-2	CASSLTGGYGYTF
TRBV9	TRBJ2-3	CASSHSGKGTDTQYF
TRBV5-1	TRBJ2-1	CASSLTILAGSGNEQFF
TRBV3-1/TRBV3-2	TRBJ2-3	CASSQDWTSDTDTQYF
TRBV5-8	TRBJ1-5	CASSPGHLEDQPQHF
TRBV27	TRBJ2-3	CASSLWQGHTDTQYF
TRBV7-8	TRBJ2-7	CASSLGSTSYEQYF
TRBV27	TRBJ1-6	CASSPSRDRVNSPLHF
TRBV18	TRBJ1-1	CASSQTKQGSTEAFF